Listed below are T cell receptor beta chains from one sample, sequenced in a study of CD8 T cells in Susac syndrome. MiXCR was run by TCRdb on the immunoSEQ multiplex PCR reads, yielding one entry per CDR3 protein. Among roughly 200,000 distinct CDR3 sequences, about 94% were seen once, and the ten largest hold 0.085% to 0.1%. Material: CD4+ T cells from PBMCs. These receptors came from a human donor with Susac syndrome. Each CDR3 is given with its conserved first and last residue. A D gene is named only where the DNA matches it firmly. Expanded clones get a size class; other rows say once, few or many, or leave the size out.

J gene: TRBJ2-5; CDR3 length: 12; clone size: .; D gene: TRBD2; V gene: TRBV5-4; CDR3 DNA: TGTGCCACCGCTAGCGGGAGTGAGACCCAGTACTTC; CDR3 protein: CATASGSETQYF
J gene: TRBJ2-2; CDR3 length: 13; clone size: .; D gene: .; V gene: TRBV27; CDR3 DNA: TGTGCCAGCAGTCGCCTAAGCACCGGGGAGCTGTTTTTT; CDR3 protein: CASSRLSTGELFF
J gene: TRBJ2-7; CDR3 length: 14; clone size: .; D gene: TRBD2; V gene: TRBV6-5; CDR3 DNA: TGTGCCAGCAGTTGGACTAGCGGATCCTACGAGCAGTACTTC; CDR3 protein: CASSWTSGSYEQYF
J gene: TRBJ1-2; CDR3 length: 13; clone size: .; D gene: TRBD1; V gene: TRBV12-3/TRBV12-4; CDR3 DNA: TGTGCCAGCAGTTACGGGACAGGGAGCGGCTACACCTTC; CDR3 protein: CASSYGTGSGYTF
J gene: TRBJ1-1; CDR3 length: 12; clone size: once; D gene: .; V gene: TRBV2; CDR3 DNA: TGTGCCAGCAGAAGACTGAACACTGAAGCTTTCTTT; CDR3 protein: CASRRLNTEAFF
J gene: TRBJ2-7; CDR3 length: 14; clone size: .; D gene: .; V gene: TRBV6-6; CDR3 DNA: TGTGCCAGCAGTTACTCAGATAGCTCCTACGAGCAGTACTTC; CDR3 protein: CASSYSDSSYEQYF
J gene: TRBJ2-5; CDR3 length: 14; clone size: .; D gene: .; V gene: TRBV2; CDR3 DNA: TGTGCCAGCAGTGAGAGCCGGGGGAAAGAGACCCAGTACTTC; CDR3 protein: CASSESRGKETQYF
J gene: TRBJ1-2; CDR3 length: 15; clone size: .; D gene: TRBD1; V gene: TRBV15; CDR3 DNA: TGTGCCACCAGCAGAGATCGGGGACAGGGGTATGGCTACACCTTC; CDR3 protein: CATSRDRGQGYGYTF
J gene: TRBJ2-1; CDR3 length: 12; clone size: .; D gene: .; V gene: TRBV6-2/TRBV6-3; CDR3 DNA: TGTGCCAGCAGTTACTCGGTCGGGGAGCAGTTCTTC; CDR3 protein: CASSYSVGEQFF
J gene: TRBJ2-1; CDR3 length: 15; clone size: .; D gene: .; V gene: TRBV29-1; CDR3 DNA: TGCAGCGTTACCCCCGATCTAGCGTCCAGGGATGAGCAGTTCTTC; CDR3 protein: CSVTPDLASRDEQFF
J gene: TRBJ1-1; CDR3 length: 19; clone size: .; D gene: .; V gene: TRBV6-2/TRBV6-3; CDR3 DNA: TGTGCCAGCAGTTACCCGGGGGACCGACGGGGGGGCAGGTACACTGAAGCTTTCTTT; CDR3 protein: CASSYPGDRRGGRYTEAFF
J gene: TRBJ1-2; CDR3 length: 12; clone size: .; D gene: TRBD1; V gene: TRBV29-1; CDR3 DNA: TGCAGCGTGTTACAGGGGTACTATGGCTACACCTTC; CDR3 protein: CSVLQGYYGYTF
J gene: TRBJ1-5; CDR3 length: 14; clone size: few; D gene: .; V gene: TRBV20-1; CDR3 DNA: TGCAGTGCTAGAGATCGGGGGTTGAATCAGCCCCAGCATTTT; CDR3 protein: CSARDRGLNQPQHF
J gene: TRBJ2-7; CDR3 length: 11; clone size: .; D gene: .; V gene: TRBV23-1; CDR3 DNA: TGCGCCAACATCAATTACGACGAGCAGTACTTC; CDR3 protein: CANINYDEQYF
J gene: TRBJ1-1; CDR3 length: 13; clone size: .; D gene: .; V gene: TRBV29-1; CDR3 DNA: TGCAGCGCCTCAGGGGCTATGAACACTGAAGCTTTCTTT; CDR3 protein: CSASGAMNTEAFF
J gene: TRBJ2-2; CDR3 length: 13; clone size: .; D gene: .; V gene: TRBV20-1; CDR3 DNA: TGCAGTGCTAGAGTACGGTACACCGGGGAGCTGTTTTTT; CDR3 protein: CSARVRYTGELFF
J gene: TRBJ1-1; CDR3 length: 13; clone size: .; D gene: .; V gene: TRBV18; CDR3 DNA: TGTGCCAGCGCACCCCCTCTCTCGGGACCAGCTTTCTTT; CDR3 protein: CASAPPLSGPAFF
J gene: TRBJ2-1; CDR3 length: 16; clone size: .; D gene: .; V gene: TRBV20-1; CDR3 DNA: TGCAGTGCTGAGACGGGGGCGTCCAGCTCCTACAATGAGCAGTTCTTC; CDR3 protein: CSAETGASSSYNEQFF
J gene: TRBJ1-1; CDR3 length: 14; clone size: .; D gene: TRBD1; V gene: TRBV5-1; CDR3 DNA: TGCGCCAGCAGCTTCAGGGGGACGAGCACTGAAGCTTTCTTT; CDR3 protein: CASSFRGTSTEAFF
J gene: TRBJ2-7; CDR3 length: 15; clone size: .; D gene: TRBD2; V gene: TRBV29-1; CDR3 DNA: TGCAGCGTTGGGCTAGCGGGAGGGGTAACCTACGAGCAGTACTTC; CDR3 protein: CSVGLAGGVTYEQYF
J gene: TRBJ1-2; CDR3 length: 14; clone size: .; D gene: .; V gene: TRBV24-1; CDR3 DNA: TGTGCCACCAGTGACGCCGACGGGACCTATGGCTACACCTTC; CDR3 protein: CATSDADGTYGYTF
J gene: TRBJ1-6; CDR3 length: 14; clone size: .; D gene: .; V gene: TRBV19; CDR3 DNA: TGTGCCAGTAGACGACAGCGGAGTAATTCACCCCTCCACTTT; CDR3 protein: CASRRQRSNSPLHF
J gene: TRBJ2-1; CDR3 length: 18; clone size: .; D gene: .; V gene: TRBV4-1; CDR3 DNA: TGCGCCAGCAGCCAAGATGCCCTAACCAGGGGAAGTTACAATGAGCAGTTCTTC; CDR3 protein: CASSQDALTRGSYNEQFF
J gene: TRBJ1-5; CDR3 length: 16; clone size: .; D gene: TRBD1; V gene: TRBV20-1; CDR3 DNA: TGCAGTGCTAGGGAGGGGGCCGGAGGGTTCAATCAGCCCCAGCATTTT; CDR3 protein: CSAREGAGGFNQPQHF
J gene: TRBJ1-1; CDR3 length: 13; clone size: few; D gene: .; V gene: TRBV6-1; CDR3 DNA: TGTGCCAGCGCTTCCCTCGGGAACACTGAAGCTTTCTTT; CDR3 protein: CASASLGNTEAFF
J gene: TRBJ1-5; CDR3 length: 17; clone size: few; D gene: .; V gene: TRBV11-2; CDR3 DNA: TGTGCCAGCAGCTTAGGAGTACAAGCACTAAGCAATCAGCCCCAGCATTTT; CDR3 protein: CASSLGVQALSNQPQHF
J gene: TRBJ2-3; CDR3 length: 13; clone size: .; D gene: TRBD1; V gene: TRBV24-1; CDR3 DNA: TGTGCCACCAGTGATTCGACAGGGGTGGCGCAGTATTTT; CDR3 protein: CATSDSTGVAQYF
J gene: TRBJ2-3; CDR3 length: 17; clone size: .; D gene: TRBD2; V gene: TRBV11-2; CDR3 DNA: TGTGCCAGCAGCTTAAGTCATCGTCTAGCGGGAGTTGATACGCAGTATTTT; CDR3 protein: CASSLSHRLAGVDTQYF
J gene: TRBJ1-3; CDR3 length: 14; clone size: .; D gene: .; V gene: TRBV3-1; CDR3 DNA: TGTGCCAGCAGCCAAGTCCCAGGGGGAAACACCATATATTTT; CDR3 protein: CASSQVPGGNTIYF
J gene: TRBJ2-1; CDR3 length: 14; clone size: .; D gene: .; V gene: TRBV30; CDR3 DNA: TGTGCCTGGCTGGCGGGCAGGACCTACAATGAGCAGTTCTTC; CDR3 protein: CAWLAGRTYNEQFF
J gene: TRBJ2-2; CDR3 length: 17; clone size: .; D gene: .; V gene: TRBV5-4; CDR3 DNA: .; CDR3 protein: CASSLAGGWFGAGELFF
J gene: TRBJ2-3; CDR3 length: 13; clone size: .; D gene: .; V gene: TRBV20-1; CDR3 DNA: TGCAGTGCTAACGCGGGGCCCACAGATACGCAGTATTTT; CDR3 protein: CSANAGPTDTQYF
J gene: TRBJ1-5; CDR3 length: 14; clone size: .; D gene: .; V gene: TRBV27; CDR3 DNA: TGTGCCAGCAGCCGTCAAGTAGGCAATCAGCCCCAGCATTTT; CDR3 protein: CASSRQVGNQPQHF
J gene: TRBJ2-5; CDR3 length: 13; clone size: .; D gene: .; V gene: TRBV29-1; CDR3 DNA: TGCAGCGTTGGGCTGGACCGGACCCGGACCCAGTACTTC; CDR3 protein: CSVGLDRTRTQYF
J gene: TRBJ1-1; CDR3 length: 15; clone size: .; D gene: .; V gene: TRBV18; CDR3 DNA: TGTGCCAGCTCACCAAGGTCAGAATTGAACACTGAAGCTTTCTTT; CDR3 protein: CASSPRSELNTEAFF
J gene: TRBJ2-3; CDR3 length: 16; clone size: once; D gene: .; V gene: TRBV5-1; CDR3 DNA: TGCGCCAGCAGCTCGAATAGCATGGGGGTCACAGATACGCAGTATTTT; CDR3 protein: CASSSNSMGVTDTQYF
J gene: TRBJ2-7; CDR3 length: 13; clone size: .; D gene: TRBD2; V gene: TRBV20-1; CDR3 DNA: TGCAGTGCTTCCGGGACTACCGGCTACGAGCAGTACTTC; CDR3 protein: CSASGTTGYEQYF
J gene: TRBJ2-7; CDR3 length: 15; clone size: .; D gene: TRBD2; V gene: TRBV6-5; CDR3 DNA: TGTGCCAGCAGCTTTGGACTAGCGGAACTCTACGAGCAGTACTTC; CDR3 protein: CASSFGLAELYEQYF
J gene: TRBJ2-1; CDR3 length: 11; clone size: .; D gene: .; V gene: TRBV29-1; CDR3 DNA: TGCAGCGTTGATGTCTACAATGAGCAGTTCTTC; CDR3 protein: CSVDVYNEQFF
J gene: TRBJ2-5; CDR3 length: 12; clone size: .; D gene: .; V gene: TRBV29-1; CDR3 DNA: TGCAGCGTTGAAGTCGGAGGGGAGACCCAGTACTTC; CDR3 protein: CSVEVGGETQYF
J gene: TRBJ2-1; CDR3 length: 15; clone size: .; D gene: TRBD2; V gene: TRBV6-6; CDR3 DNA: TGTGCCAGCAACCCCCCGTCTAGCGGGGGTGAAGAGCAGTTCTTC; CDR3 protein: CASNPPSSGGEEQFF
J gene: TRBJ2-7; CDR3 length: 15; clone size: .; D gene: TRBD2; V gene: TRBV4-2; CDR3 DNA: TGTGCCAGCAGCCAAGGTCAGCGGGGTTCCTACGAGCAGTACTTC; CDR3 protein: CASSQGQRGSYEQYF
J gene: TRBJ2-7; CDR3 length: 15; clone size: .; D gene: .; V gene: TRBV20-1; CDR3 DNA: TGCAGTGCTAGAGGAACGCTAGCGTTATCCTACGAGCAGTACTTC; CDR3 protein: CSARGTLALSYEQYF